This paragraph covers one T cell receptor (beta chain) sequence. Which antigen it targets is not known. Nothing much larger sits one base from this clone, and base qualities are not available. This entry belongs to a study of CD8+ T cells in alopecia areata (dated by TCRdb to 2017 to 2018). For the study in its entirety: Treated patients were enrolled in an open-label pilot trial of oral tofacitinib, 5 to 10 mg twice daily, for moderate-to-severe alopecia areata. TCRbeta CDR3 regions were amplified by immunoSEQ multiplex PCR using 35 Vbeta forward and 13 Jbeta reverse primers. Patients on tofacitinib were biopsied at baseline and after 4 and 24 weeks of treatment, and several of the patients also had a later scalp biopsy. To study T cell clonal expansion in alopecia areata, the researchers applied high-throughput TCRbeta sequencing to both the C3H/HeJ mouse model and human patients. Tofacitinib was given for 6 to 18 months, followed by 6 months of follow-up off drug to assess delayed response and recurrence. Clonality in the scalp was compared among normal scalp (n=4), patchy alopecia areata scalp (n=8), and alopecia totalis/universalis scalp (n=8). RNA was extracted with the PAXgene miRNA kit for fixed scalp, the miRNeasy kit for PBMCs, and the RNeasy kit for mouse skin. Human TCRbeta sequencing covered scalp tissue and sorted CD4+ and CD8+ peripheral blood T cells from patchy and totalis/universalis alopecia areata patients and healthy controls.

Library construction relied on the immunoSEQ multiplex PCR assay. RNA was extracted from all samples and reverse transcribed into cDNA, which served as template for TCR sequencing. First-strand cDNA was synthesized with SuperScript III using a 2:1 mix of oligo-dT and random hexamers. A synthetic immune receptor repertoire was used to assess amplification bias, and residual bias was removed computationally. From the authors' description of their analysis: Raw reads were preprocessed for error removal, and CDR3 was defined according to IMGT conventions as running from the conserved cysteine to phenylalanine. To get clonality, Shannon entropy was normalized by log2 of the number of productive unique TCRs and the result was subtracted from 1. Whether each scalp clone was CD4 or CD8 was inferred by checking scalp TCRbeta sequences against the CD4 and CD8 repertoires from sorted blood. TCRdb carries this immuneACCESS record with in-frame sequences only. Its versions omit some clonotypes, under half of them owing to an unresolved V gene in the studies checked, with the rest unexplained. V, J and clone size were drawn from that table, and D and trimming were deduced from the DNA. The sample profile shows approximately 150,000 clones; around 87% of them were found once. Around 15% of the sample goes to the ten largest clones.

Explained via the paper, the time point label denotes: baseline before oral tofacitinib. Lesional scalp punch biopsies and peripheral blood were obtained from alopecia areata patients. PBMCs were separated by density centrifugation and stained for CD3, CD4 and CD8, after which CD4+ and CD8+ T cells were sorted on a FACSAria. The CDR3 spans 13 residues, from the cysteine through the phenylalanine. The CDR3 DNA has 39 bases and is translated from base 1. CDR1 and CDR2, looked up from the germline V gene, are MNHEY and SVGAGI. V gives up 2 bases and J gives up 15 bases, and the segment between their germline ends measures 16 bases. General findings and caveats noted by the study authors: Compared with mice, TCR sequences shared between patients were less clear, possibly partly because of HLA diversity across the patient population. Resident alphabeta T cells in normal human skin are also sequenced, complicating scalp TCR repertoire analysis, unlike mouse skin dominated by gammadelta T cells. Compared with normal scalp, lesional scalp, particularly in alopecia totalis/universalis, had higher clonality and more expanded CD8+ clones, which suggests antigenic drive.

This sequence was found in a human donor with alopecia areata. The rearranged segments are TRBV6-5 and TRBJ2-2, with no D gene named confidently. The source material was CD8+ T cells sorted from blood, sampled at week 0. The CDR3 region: CASSYAQAYELFF. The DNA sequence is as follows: TGTGCCAGCAGTTACGCACAAGCATATGAGTTGTTTTTT.